This TCR beta chain stems from a study of T cells in Graves' hyperthyroidism and ophthalmopathy. RNA transcripts were the template for amplifying TCR beta CDR3 regions. HTBI primers were employed in a first-round RT-PCR of the TCR CDR3. TCRdb independently ran MiXCR on the multiplex PCR reads; one entry per CDR3 protein. The data show 350,000 or so distinct CDR3 sequences, 15% to 20% seen once. With 7 bases clipped from V and 1 base from J, the junction kept 9 bases outside the gene matches. The V gene's germline CDR1 is DFQATT and CDR2 SNEGSKA (reference sequence). CDR3 length: 14 amino acids. This clonotype was seen many times.

The genes are TRBV20-1 and TRBJ1-1; 7 nucleotides align to TRBD1. Sequencing input: blood. The TCR comes from a woman aged 45 to 65 with Graves' hyperthyroidism. CDR3 protein: CSGGPGTANTEAFF. CDR3 DNA sequence: TGCAGTGGCGGACCCGGGACAGCGAACACTGAAGCTTTCTTT.